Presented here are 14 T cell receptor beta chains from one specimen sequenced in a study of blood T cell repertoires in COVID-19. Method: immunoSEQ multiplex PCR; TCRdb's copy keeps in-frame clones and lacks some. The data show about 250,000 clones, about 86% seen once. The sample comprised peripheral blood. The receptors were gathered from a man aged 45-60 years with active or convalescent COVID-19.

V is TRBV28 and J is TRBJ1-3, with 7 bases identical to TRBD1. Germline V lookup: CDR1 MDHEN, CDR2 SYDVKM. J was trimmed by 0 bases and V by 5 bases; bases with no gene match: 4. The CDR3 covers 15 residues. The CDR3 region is CASSGGGSSGNTIYF. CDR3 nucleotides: TGTGCCAGCAGTGGAGGGGGCTCCTCTGGAAACACCATATATTTT.

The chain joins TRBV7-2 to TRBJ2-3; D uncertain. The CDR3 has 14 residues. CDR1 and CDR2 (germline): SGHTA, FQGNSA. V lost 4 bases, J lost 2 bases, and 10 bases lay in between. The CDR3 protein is CASSSPLVTDTQYF. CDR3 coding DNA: TGTGCCAGCAGCTCCCCCCTAGTCACAGATACGCAGTATTTT.

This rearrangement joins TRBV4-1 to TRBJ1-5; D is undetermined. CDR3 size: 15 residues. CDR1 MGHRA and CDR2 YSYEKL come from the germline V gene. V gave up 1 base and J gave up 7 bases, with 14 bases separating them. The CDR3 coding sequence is TGCGCCAGCAGCCAAGTGTTCGGGAGAGGGCAGCCCCAGCATTTT. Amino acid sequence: CASSQVFGRGQPQHF.

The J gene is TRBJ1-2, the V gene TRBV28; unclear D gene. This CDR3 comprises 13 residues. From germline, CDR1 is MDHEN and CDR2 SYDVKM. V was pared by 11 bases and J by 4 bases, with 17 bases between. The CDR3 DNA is TGTGCCGCAGATGGAGCCCCGGGCTATGGCTACACCTTC. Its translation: CAADGAPGYGYTF.

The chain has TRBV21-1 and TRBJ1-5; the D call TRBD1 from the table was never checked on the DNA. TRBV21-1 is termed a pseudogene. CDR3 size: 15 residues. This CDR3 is CASSKVQGCNQPQHF. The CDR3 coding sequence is TGTGCCAGCAGCAAAGTGCAGGGATGCAATCAGCCCCAGCATTTT.

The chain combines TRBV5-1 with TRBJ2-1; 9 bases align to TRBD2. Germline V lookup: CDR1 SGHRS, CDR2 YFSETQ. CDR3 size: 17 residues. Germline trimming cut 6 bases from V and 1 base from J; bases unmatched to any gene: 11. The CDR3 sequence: CASTKGGGGVSYNEQFF. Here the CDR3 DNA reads TGCGCCAGCACCAAGGGCGGCGGGGGGGTTTCCTACAATGAGCAGTTCTTC.

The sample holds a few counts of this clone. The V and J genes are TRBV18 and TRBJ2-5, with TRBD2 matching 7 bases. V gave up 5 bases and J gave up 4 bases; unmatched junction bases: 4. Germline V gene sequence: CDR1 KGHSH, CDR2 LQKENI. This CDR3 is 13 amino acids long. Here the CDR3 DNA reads TGTGCCAGCTCAGCTGGACTAGGAGAGACCCAGTACTTC. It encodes CASSAGLGETQYF.

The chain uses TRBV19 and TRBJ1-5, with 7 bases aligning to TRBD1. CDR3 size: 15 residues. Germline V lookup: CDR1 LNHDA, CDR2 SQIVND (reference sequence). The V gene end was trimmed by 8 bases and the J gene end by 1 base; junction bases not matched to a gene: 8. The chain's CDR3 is CASWVTGDSNQPQHF. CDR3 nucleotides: TGTGCCAGTTGGGTTACAGGGGACAGCAATCAGCCCCAGCATTTT.

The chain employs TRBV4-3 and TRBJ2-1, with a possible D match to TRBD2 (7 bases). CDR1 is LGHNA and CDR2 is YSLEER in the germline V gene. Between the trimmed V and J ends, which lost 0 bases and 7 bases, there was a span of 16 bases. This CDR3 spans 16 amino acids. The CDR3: CASSQDEGGGANEQFF. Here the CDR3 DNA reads TGCGCCAGCAGCCAAGATGAAGGAGGGGGGGCTAATGAGCAGTTCTTC.

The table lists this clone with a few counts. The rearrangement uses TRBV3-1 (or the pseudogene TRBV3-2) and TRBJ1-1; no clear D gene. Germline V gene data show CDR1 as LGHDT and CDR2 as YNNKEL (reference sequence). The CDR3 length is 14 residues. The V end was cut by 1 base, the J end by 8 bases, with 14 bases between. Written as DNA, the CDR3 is TGTGCCAGCAGCCAAGGGGCCCTGCCGGGGGAAGCTTTCTTT. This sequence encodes CASSQGALPGEAFF.

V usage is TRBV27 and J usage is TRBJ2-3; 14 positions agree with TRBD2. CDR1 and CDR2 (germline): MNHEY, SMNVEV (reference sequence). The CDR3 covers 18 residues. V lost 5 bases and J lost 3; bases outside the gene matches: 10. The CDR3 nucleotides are TGTGCCAGCAGTGTCTCCTCTCGACTAGCGGGAGGGACAGATACGCAGTATTTT. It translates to CASSVSSRLAGGTDTQYF.

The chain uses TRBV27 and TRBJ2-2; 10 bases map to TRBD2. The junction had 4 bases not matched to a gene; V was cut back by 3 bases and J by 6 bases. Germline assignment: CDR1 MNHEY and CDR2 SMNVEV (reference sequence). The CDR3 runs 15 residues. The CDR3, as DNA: TGTGCCAGCAGTTTTCAGCGGGGGGGCCCCGGGGAGCTGTTTTTT. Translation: CASSFQRGGPGELFF.

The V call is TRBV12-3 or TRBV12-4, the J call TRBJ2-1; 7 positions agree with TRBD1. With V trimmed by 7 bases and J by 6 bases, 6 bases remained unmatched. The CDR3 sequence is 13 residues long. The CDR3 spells CASTLTGFNEQFF. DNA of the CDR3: TGTGCCAGCACCCTGACAGGGTTCAATGAGCAGTTCTTC.

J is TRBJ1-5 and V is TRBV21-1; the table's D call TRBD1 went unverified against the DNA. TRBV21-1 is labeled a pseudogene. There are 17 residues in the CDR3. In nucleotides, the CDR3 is TGTGCCAGCAGCAAAGAGCAGGGGCCCACATACAATCAGCCCCAGCATTTT. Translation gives CASSKEQGPTYNQPQHF.